The entry below gives a single T cell receptor beta chain sequence along with its context. Its antigen remains unidentified. This entry comes from a study of T-cell memory formation after mild COVID-19. Study details: TCR clusters were mostly donor specific.

Germline V CDR1 and CDR2: SEHNR, FQNEAQ (reference sequence). The CDR3 extends over 13 amino acids. Trimming removed 3 bases at V and 8 bases at J, with 13 bases between. A 5'RACE reaction primed in the constant segment made cDNA libraries of TCR alpha and TCR beta, and these carried sample barcodes and UMIs. TCRdb fed the 5' RACE reads into MiXCR, producing one record per CDR3 protein. The repertoire consists of a few hundred thousand distinct CDR3 sequences, with less than 20% occurring once and the leading ten covering 20% to 25%. Study results and limitations: There were some responding clones in pre-infection memory, which suggested that cross-reactive memory had joined. The main location of contracting CD4+ clones was CM and EM, and that of contracting CD8+ clones was EMRA.

This sequence originates from a man between 18 and 29 years old who had mild COVID-19 (a few samples of this study predate the infection). Cell type and time point are not known. The sample comprised PBMCs or a T cell subset sorted from them (not recorded which). This rearrangement joins TRBV7-9 to TRBJ1-2, with D perhaps TRBD1 (5 bases). The CDR3 DNA reads as TGTGCCAGCAGCTTGAGGCTAAGGGGAGGCTACACCTTC. This gives the protein CASSLRLRGGYTF.